Ten or more counts support the clone carrying this TCR beta chain. Antigen specificity is unknown. The data belong to a study of T cells in Graves' hyperthyroidism and ophthalmopathy. Amplified TCR beta CDR3 regions came from RNA transcripts. Carried out on the TCR CDR3, a first-round RT-PCR used the HTBI primer set. MiXCR, applied by TCRdb to the multiplex PCR reads, yields one record per CDR3 protein. The sample includes about 320,000 distinct CDR3 sequences, 16% seen only once; the top ten take around 35%. General study findings and limits: A model built on 13 V-J features separated ophthalmopathy from stable hyperthyroidism.

Patients were excluded because of uncontrolled infection, other autoimmune disease, pregnancy or lactation. The germline V and J ends were trimmed by 0 bases and 0 bases, with 12 bases remaining between them. Germline loops: CDR1 DFQATT, CDR2 SNEGSKA (reference sequence). The CDR3 consists of 15 residues. This rearrangement joins TRBV20-1 to TRBJ2-7; D ambiguous. Material: blood. The sequence derives from a man aged 30 to 45 with Graves' hyperthyroidism. The chain's CDR3 is CSARDGRVSSYEQYF. CDR3 bases: TGCAGTGCTAGAGACGGTAGGGTGTCCTCCTACGAGCAGTACTTC.